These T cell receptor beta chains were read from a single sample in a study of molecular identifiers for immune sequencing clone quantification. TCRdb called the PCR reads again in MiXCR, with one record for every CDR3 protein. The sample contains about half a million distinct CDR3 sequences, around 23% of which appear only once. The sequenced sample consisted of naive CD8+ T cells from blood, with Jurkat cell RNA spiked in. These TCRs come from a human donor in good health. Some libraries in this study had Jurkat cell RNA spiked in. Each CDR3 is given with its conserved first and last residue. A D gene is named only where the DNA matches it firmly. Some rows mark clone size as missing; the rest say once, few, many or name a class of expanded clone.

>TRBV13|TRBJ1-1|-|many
CASSLRGDVAEAFF
TGTGCCAGCAGCTTAAGAGGGGATGTGGCTGAAGCTTTCTTT
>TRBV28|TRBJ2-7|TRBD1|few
CASSFRSGGDEQYF
TGTGCCAGCAGTTTCCGATCAGGGGGCGACGAGCAGTACTTC
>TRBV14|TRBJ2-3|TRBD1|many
CASSRRKQGFTDTQYF
TGTGCCAGCAGCCGCAGAAAACAGGGGTTTACAGATACGCAGTATTTT
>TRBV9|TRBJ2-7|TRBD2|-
CASSPSGGVGEQYF
TGTGCCAGCAGCCCTAGCGGGGGGGTTGGGGAGCAGTACTTC
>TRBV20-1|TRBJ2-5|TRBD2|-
CSATKGTSGRQETQYF
TGCAGTGCTACTAAAGGGACTAGCGGACGCCAAGAGACCCAGTACTTC
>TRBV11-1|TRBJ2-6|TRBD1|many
CASSSDRGSSGANVLTF
TGTGCCAGCAGCTCGGACAGGGGAAGCTCTGGGGCCAACGTCCTGACTTTC
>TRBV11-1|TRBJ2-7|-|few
CASSFSSGEVLYEQYF
TGTGCCAGCAGCTTTAGTTCGGGGGAAGTCCTCTACGAGCAGTACTTC
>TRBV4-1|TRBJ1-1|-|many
CASSQAGGPFEAFF
TGCGCCAGCAGCCAAGCCGGGGGACCATTTGAAGCTTTCTTT
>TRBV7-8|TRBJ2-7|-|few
CASSPCGRVYEQYF
TGTGCCAGCAGCCCGTGCGGCAGGGTATACGAGCAGTACTTC
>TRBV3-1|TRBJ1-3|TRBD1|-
CAGSARTGTLSGNTIYF
TGTGCCGGCAGCGCTCGGACAGGGACCCTATCTGGAAACACCATATATTTT
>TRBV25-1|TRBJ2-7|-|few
CASSEYGDYEQYF
TGTGCCAGCAGTGAATACGGGGACTACGAGCAGTACTTC
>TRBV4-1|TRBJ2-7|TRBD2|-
CASSQVRGVAYEQYF
TGCGCCAGCAGCCAAGTCCGGGGGGTTGCGTACGAGCAGTACTTC
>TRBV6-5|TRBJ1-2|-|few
CASSYGPYIDGYTF
TGTGCCAGCAGTTACGGCCCGTACATTGATGGCTACACCTTC
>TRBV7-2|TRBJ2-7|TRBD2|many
CASSFSGGPYEQYF
TGTGCCAGCAGCTTCAGCGGGGGCCCCTACGAGCAGTACTTC
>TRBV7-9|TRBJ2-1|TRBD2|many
CASSLSSSGYNEQFF
TGTGCCAGCAGCTTATCCTCTAGCGGTTACAATGAGCAGTTCTTC
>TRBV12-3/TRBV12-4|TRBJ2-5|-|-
CASTGGETQYF
TGTGCCAGCACTGGAGGGGAGACCCAGTACTTC
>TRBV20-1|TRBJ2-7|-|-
CSARDPNTGGMYEQYF
TGCAGTGCTAGAGATCCCAACACGGGGGGCATGTACGAGCAGTACTTC
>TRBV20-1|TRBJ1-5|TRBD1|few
CSARGDRGISNQPQHF
TGCAGTGCTAGAGGTGACAGGGGTATTAGCAATCAGCCCCAGCATTTT
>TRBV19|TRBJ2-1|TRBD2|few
CASTTLAGGFDEQFF
TGTGCCAGTACTACACTAGCGGGAGGGTTTGATGAGCAGTTCTTC
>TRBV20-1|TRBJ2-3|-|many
CSAPDEDRHTDTQYF
TGCAGTGCTCCAGATGAGGACAGACACACAGATACGCAGTATTTT
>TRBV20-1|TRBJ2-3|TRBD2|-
CSAPPGTSGNPSTDTQYF
TGCAGTGCTCCACCCGGGACTAGCGGCAATCCTAGCACAGATACGCAGTATTTT
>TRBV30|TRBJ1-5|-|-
CAWSSGDNQPQHF
TGTGCCTGGTCATCAGGCGACAATCAGCCCCAGCATTTT
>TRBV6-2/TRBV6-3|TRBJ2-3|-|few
CASSYVRYTDTQYF
TGTGCCAGCAGTTACGTCAGATACACAGATACGCAGTATTTT
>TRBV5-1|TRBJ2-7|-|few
CASSLGTREYNPYEQYF
TGCGCCAGCAGCTTGGGGACCAGGGAATACAACCCCTACGAGCAGTACTTC
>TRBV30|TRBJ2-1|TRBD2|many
CAWSGTSGRLEQFF
TGTGCCTGGAGTGGGACTAGCGGGAGGCTTGAGCAGTTCTTC
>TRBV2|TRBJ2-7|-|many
CASSEEAELYEQYF
TGTGCCAGCAGTGAAGAGGCCGAACTTTACGAGCAGTACTTC
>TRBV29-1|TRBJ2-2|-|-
CSVEPGSRTGELFF
TGCAGCGTTGAGCCAGGGAGCAGGACCGGGGAGCTGTTTTTT
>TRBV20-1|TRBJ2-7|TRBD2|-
CSAAERALLAASSYEQYF
TGCAGTGCTGCCGAGCGGGCCTTACTAGCGGCAAGCTCCTACGAGCAGTACTTC
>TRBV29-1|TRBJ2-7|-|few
CSVEALEGSYEQYF
TGCAGCGTTGAAGCGTTGGAGGGTTCCTACGAGCAGTACTTC
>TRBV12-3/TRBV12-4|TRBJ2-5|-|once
CASSPGTRGETQYF
TGTGCCAGCAGTCCCGGGACGCGCGGAGAGACCCAGTACTTC
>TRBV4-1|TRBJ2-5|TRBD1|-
CASSQPPQGYQETQYF
TGCGCCAGCAGCCAACCTCCACAGGGGTACCAAGAGACCCAGTACTTC
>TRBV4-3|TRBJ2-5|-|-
CAGSQDPGGSPGTQYF
TGCGCCGGCAGCCAAGACCCCGGAGGCAGCCCAGGGACCCAGTACTTC
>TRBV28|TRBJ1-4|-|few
CASSLRRVREKLFF
TGTGCCAGCAGTTTACGGCGGGTCCGGGAAAAACTGTTTTTT
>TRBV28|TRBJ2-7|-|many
CASSFSWTALGYEQYF
TGTGCCAGCAGTTTCTCATGGACAGCCTTGGGTTACGAGCAGTACTTC
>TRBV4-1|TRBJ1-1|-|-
CASSQSPGGADEAFF
TGCGCCAGCAGCCAATCTCCTGGGGGCGCTGATGAAGCTTTCTTT
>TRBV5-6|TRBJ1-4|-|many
CASSLNTGSVFF
TGTGCCAGCAGCTTGAACACAGGGTCGGTGTTTTTT
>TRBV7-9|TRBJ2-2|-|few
CASSLIWNTGELFF
TGTGCCAGCAGCTTAATTTGGAACACCGGGGAGCTGTTTTTT
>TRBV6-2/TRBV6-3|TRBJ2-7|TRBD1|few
CASSTGQASYEQYF
TGTGCCAGCAGCACAGGACAGGCCTCCTACGAGCAGTACTTC
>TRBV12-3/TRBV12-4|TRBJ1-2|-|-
CASSLGWQTYGYTF
TGTGCCAGCAGTTTAGGTTGGCAGACATATGGCTACACCTTC
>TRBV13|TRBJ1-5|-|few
CASSLRGRNQPQHF
TGTGCCAGCAGCTTAAGAGGCAGGAATCAGCCCCAGCATTTT
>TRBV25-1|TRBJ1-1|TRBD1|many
CASSKTGGATEAFF
TGTGCCAGCAGCAAAACAGGGGGCGCCACTGAAGCTTTCTTT
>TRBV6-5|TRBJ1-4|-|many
CASSYSGSRGVTNEKLFF
TGTGCCAGCAGTTACTCGGGCAGCCGCGGGGTAACTAATGAAAAACTGTTTTTT
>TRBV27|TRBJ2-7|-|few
CASSLNPSGTEQYF
TGTGCCAGCAGTTTAAATCCGTCTGGCACCGAGCAGTACTTC
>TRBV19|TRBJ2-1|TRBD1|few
CATWGQGMNNEQFF
TGTGCCACTTGGGGACAGGGGATGAACAATGAGCAGTTCTTC
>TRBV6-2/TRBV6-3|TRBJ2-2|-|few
CASTDRSGELFF
TGTGCCAGCACTGACAGATCCGGGGAGCTGTTTTTT
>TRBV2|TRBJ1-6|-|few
CASSEAHVTSYNSPLHF
TGTGCCAGCAGTGAAGCGCACGTGACCTCCTATAATTCACCCCTCCACTTT